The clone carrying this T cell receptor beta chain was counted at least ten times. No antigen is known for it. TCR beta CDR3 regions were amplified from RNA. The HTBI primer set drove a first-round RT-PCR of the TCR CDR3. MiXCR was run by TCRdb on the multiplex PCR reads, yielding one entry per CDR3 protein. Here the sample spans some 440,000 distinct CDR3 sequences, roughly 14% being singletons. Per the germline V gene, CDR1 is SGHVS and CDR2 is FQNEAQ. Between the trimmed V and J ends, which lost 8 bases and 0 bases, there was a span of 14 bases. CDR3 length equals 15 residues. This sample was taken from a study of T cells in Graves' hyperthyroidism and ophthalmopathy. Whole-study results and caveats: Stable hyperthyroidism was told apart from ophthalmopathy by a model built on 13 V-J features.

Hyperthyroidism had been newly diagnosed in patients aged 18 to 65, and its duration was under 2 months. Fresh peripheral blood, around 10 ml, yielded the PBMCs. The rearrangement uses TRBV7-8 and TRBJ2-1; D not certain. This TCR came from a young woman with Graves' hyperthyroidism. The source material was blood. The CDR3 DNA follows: TGTGCCAGCTTAATTGCCAGGAGCTCCTACAATGAGCAGTTCTTC. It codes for CASLIARSSYNEQFF.